This TCR beta chain was sequenced in a study of blood T cell repertoires in COVID-19. Study context: Samples of COVID-19 (acute and convalescent) were obtained from the United States, Italy and Spain. From T cells, B-cell-depleted T cells, or PBMCs came the material, which was cDNA or gDNA.

Trimming removed 6 bases from V and 4 bases from J, with 27 bases in between. Germline CDR1 is LNHDA and CDR2 is SQIVND (reference sequence). The CDR3 consists of 18 residues. Authors' methods: How many nucleated cells were present was estimated from reference gene primer amplification. Sequencing was performed with immunoSEQ multiplex PCR; in TCRdb, only in-frame clones are kept and a portion is missing. V and J calls and clone size come straight from that table; D and trimming were deduced from the DNA. The sample lists roughly 250,000 clones, 86% occurring once. J is TRBJ1-2 and V is TRBV19; possible D gene TRBD1, 5 bases. Sequenced: peripheral blood. This TCR derives from a middle-aged man who had recovered from COVID-19. CDR3 in DNA: TGTGCCAGTAGACCCGGGGGGAGCCCTGGCCGAGCAGGCTATGGCTACACCTTC. This gives the protein CASRPGGSPGRAGYGYTF.